Listed below are T cell receptor beta chains from one sample, sequenced in a study of identical twins' blood T cells. One entry per CDR3 protein, called by TCRdb with MiXCR from the 5' RACE reads. In the table there are a few hundred thousand distinct CDR3 sequences, over 25% of which are singletons. The sample consisted of PBMCs. The receptors come from a woman between 18 and 49 years old in good health. Each CDR3 is given with its conserved first and last residue. Each record gives: J gene, D gene, V gene, clone size, CDR3 protein, CDR3 DNA. The D gene is left open where the match is weak. Clone size is given for some rows only: seen once, a few or many times, or a class if the clone is expanded.

j_gene: TRBJ1-5
d_gene: NA
v_gene: TRBV30
abundance: few
CDR3aa: CAWSVSYSNQPQHF
CDR3nt: TGTGCCTGGAGTGTATCCTATAGCAATCAGCCCCAGCATTTT

j_gene: TRBJ2-2
d_gene: NA
v_gene: TRBV18
abundance: NA
CDR3aa: CASSPLRGSNTGELFF
CDR3nt: TGTGCCAGCTCACCGCTAAGGGGATCGAACACCGGGGAGCTGTTTTTT

j_gene: TRBJ1-2
d_gene: TRBD1
v_gene: TRBV7-8
abundance: few
CDR3aa: CASSFPRTGNGYTF
CDR3nt: TGTGCCAGCAGCTTCCCCAGGACAGGGAATGGCTACACCTTC

j_gene: TRBJ1-4
d_gene: TRBD1
v_gene: TRBV29-1
abundance: NA
CDR3aa: CSVRDSWYEKLFF
CDR3nt: TGCAGCGTTCGGGACAGTTGGTATGAAAAACTGTTTTTT

j_gene: TRBJ1-2
d_gene: NA
v_gene: TRBV5-6
abundance: few
CDR3aa: CASSLQEGDGYTF
CDR3nt: TGTGCCAGCAGCTTACAGGAGGGAGATGGCTACACCTTC

j_gene: TRBJ1-1
d_gene: TRBD1
v_gene: TRBV20-1
abundance: few
CDR3aa: CSTRDDRWTGVSTEAFF
CDR3nt: TGCAGTACCAGGGATGACCGTTGGACAGGGGTTTCCACTGAAGCTTTCTTT

j_gene: TRBJ2-3
d_gene: TRBD1
v_gene: TRBV2
abundance: NA
CDR3aa: CASPGQSAPDTQYF
CDR3nt: TGTGCCAGTCCGGGACAGAGTGCCCCAGATACGCAGTATTTT

j_gene: TRBJ2-7
d_gene: NA
v_gene: TRBV28
abundance: few
CDR3aa: CATRESLSYEQYF
CDR3nt: TGTGCCACTAGGGAATCCCTGTCATACGAGCAGTACTTC

j_gene: TRBJ1-1
d_gene: NA
v_gene: TRBV20-1
abundance: few
CDR3aa: CSAREYRSLNTEAFF
CDR3nt: TGCAGTGCTAGAGAATACAGGTCTTTAAACACTGAAGCTTTCTTT

j_gene: TRBJ1-1
d_gene: NA
v_gene: TRBV7-6
abundance: few
CDR3aa: CASSWTLETEAFF
CDR3nt: TGTGCCAGCAGCTGGACCTTGGAAACGGAAGCTTTCTTT

j_gene: TRBJ2-2
d_gene: NA
v_gene: TRBV27
abundance: few
CDR3aa: CASSQSSGRNTGELFF
CDR3nt: TGTGCCAGCAGTCAGTCGTCAGGGAGGAACACCGGGGAGCTGTTTTTT

j_gene: TRBJ1-1
d_gene: NA
v_gene: TRBV29-1
abundance: many
CDR3aa: CSVEQGSNTEAFF
CDR3nt: TGCAGCGTTGAACAGGGATCGAACACTGAAGCTTTCTTT

j_gene: TRBJ2-3
d_gene: NA
v_gene: TRBV6-2/TRBV6-3
abundance: few
CDR3aa: CASRGFGDTQYF
CDR3nt: TGTGCCAGCAGAGGGTTTGGAGATACGCAGTATTTT

j_gene: TRBJ2-1
d_gene: NA
v_gene: TRBV14
abundance: NA
CDR3aa: CASSQELVDNEQFF
CDR3nt: TGTGCCAGCAGCCAAGAACTAGTGGATAATGAGCAGTTCTTC

j_gene: TRBJ1-1
d_gene: TRBD1
v_gene: TRBV10-3
abundance: few
CDR3aa: CAIRQQGSPEAFF
CDR3nt: TGTGCCATCAGGCAACAGGGGAGCCCTGAAGCTTTCTTT

j_gene: TRBJ2-2
d_gene: NA
v_gene: TRBV15
abundance: few
CDR3aa: CATSHSTGELFF
CDR3nt: TGTGCCACCAGCCACAGTACCGGGGAGCTGTTTTTT

j_gene: TRBJ1-2
d_gene: NA
v_gene: TRBV19
abundance: NA
CDR3aa: CASSINRNYGYTF
CDR3nt: TGTGCCAGTAGTATAAATAGGAACTATGGCTACACCTTC

j_gene: TRBJ2-1
d_gene: TRBD1
v_gene: TRBV25-1
abundance: NA
CDR3aa: CVSTQGDEQLF
CDR3nt: TGTGTCAGTACTCAGGGGGATGAGCAGTTATTC

j_gene: TRBJ2-1
d_gene: TRBD1
v_gene: TRBV19
abundance: NA
CDR3aa: CASIRDRENEQFF
CDR3nt: TGTGCCAGTATTCGGGACAGGGAAAATGAGCAGTTCTTC

j_gene: TRBJ1-6
d_gene: NA
v_gene: TRBV12-3/TRBV12-4
abundance: few
CDR3aa: CASREEGFPLHF
CDR3nt: TGTGCCAGCAGGGAGGAGGGTTTCCCCCTCCACTTT

j_gene: TRBJ1-1
d_gene: NA
v_gene: TRBV20-1
abundance: NA
CDR3aa: CSARHPADTEAFF
CDR3nt: TGCAGTGCTAGGCACCCCGCGGACACTGAAGCTTTCTTT

j_gene: TRBJ2-7
d_gene: NA
v_gene: TRBV29-1
abundance: NA
CDR3aa: CSVEGEGGHEQYF
CDR3nt: TGCAGCGTTGAAGGAGAGGGGGGCCACGAGCAGTACTTC

j_gene: TRBJ2-3
d_gene: TRBD2
v_gene: TRBV28
abundance: NA
CDR3aa: CASSWVSGLRTDTQYF
CDR3nt: TGTGCCAGCAGTTGGGTCTCGGGACTACGCACAGATACGCAGTATTTT

j_gene: TRBJ1-4
d_gene: NA
v_gene: TRBV12-5
abundance: few
CDR3aa: CASGSSGTPGEKLFF
CDR3nt: TGTGCTAGTGGTTCCTCAGGCACCCCGGGAGAAAAACTGTTTTTT

j_gene: TRBJ1-2
d_gene: TRBD1
v_gene: TRBV7-9
abundance: NA
CDR3aa: CASSLGTGTGYGYTF
CDR3nt: TGTGCCAGCAGCTTAGGCACCGGGACAGGATATGGCTACACCTTC

j_gene: TRBJ2-2
d_gene: NA
v_gene: TRBV2
abundance: NA
CDR3aa: CASVSSTGWAGELFF
CDR3nt: TGTGCCAGCGTAAGCTCCACAGGGTGGGCCGGGGAGCTGTTTTTT

j_gene: TRBJ1-5
d_gene: NA
v_gene: TRBV19
abundance: many
CDR3aa: CASSEGGNQPQHF
CDR3nt: TGTGCCAGTAGTGAGGGGGGCAATCAGCCCCAGCATTTT

j_gene: TRBJ2-7
d_gene: NA
v_gene: TRBV29-1
abundance: NA
CDR3aa: CSVDSGGTYEQYF
CDR3nt: TGCAGCGTTGACTCGGGCGGAACCTACGAGCAGTACTTC

j_gene: TRBJ1-2
d_gene: TRBD1
v_gene: TRBV20-1
abundance: NA
CDR3aa: CSARPTGNYGYTF
CDR3nt: TGCAGTGCTAGGCCGACAGGGAACTATGGCTACACCTTC

j_gene: TRBJ2-7
d_gene: TRBD2
v_gene: TRBV3-1
abundance: few
CDR3aa: CASSLTSGIIYEQYF
CDR3nt: TGTGCCAGCAGCCTTACTAGCGGGATAATCTACGAGCAGTACTTC

j_gene: TRBJ1-1
d_gene: NA
v_gene: TRBV27
abundance: few
CDR3aa: CAAGSAFF
CDR3nt: TGTGCAGCGGGCTCGGCTTTCTTT

j_gene: TRBJ1-2
d_gene: NA
v_gene: TRBV19
abundance: NA
CDR3aa: CASSISRLDYTF
CDR3nt: TGTGCCAGTAGTATATCTCGCCTGGACTACACCTTC

j_gene: TRBJ2-2
d_gene: NA
v_gene: TRBV19
abundance: few
CDR3aa: CASRWDRITGELFF
CDR3nt: TGTGCCAGTAGGTGGGACCGTATCACCGGGGAGCTGTTTTTT

j_gene: TRBJ2-3
d_gene: NA
v_gene: TRBV25-1
abundance: many
CDR3aa: CASSGDGATDTQYF
CDR3nt: TGTGCCAGCAGCGGGGACGGAGCCACAGATACGCAGTATTTT

j_gene: TRBJ1-2
d_gene: NA
v_gene: TRBV29-1
abundance: NA
CDR3aa: CSVGREGGYTF
CDR3nt: TGCAGCGTAGGGCGGGAGGGCGGCTACACCTTC

j_gene: TRBJ1-5
d_gene: NA
v_gene: TRBV14
abundance: few
CDR3aa: CASSQGGNQPQHF
CDR3nt: TGTGCCAGCAGCCAAGGGGGCAATCAGCCCCAGCATTTT

j_gene: TRBJ1-2
d_gene: NA
v_gene: TRBV10-2
abundance: NA
CDR3aa: CASSPTSYDRGYTF
CDR3nt: TGCGCCAGCAGTCCTACATCGTACGATCGGGGCTACACCTTC

j_gene: TRBJ2-2
d_gene: NA
v_gene: TRBV5-1
abundance: NA
CDR3aa: CASSFGTWTGELFF
CDR3nt: TGCGCCAGCAGCTTCGGGACTTGGACCGGGGAGCTGTTTTTT

j_gene: TRBJ2-1
d_gene: NA
v_gene: TRBV6-5
abundance: few
CDR3aa: CASSYALGGEQFF
CDR3nt: TGTGCCAGCAGTTACGCTCTAGGAGGTGAGCAGTTCTTC

j_gene: TRBJ1-1
d_gene: TRBD1
v_gene: TRBV20-1
abundance: NA
CDR3aa: CSASAGTGAEAFF
CDR3nt: TGCAGTGCTAGTGCCGGGACAGGGGCTGAAGCTTTCTTT

j_gene: TRBJ2-2
d_gene: NA
v_gene: TRBV9
abundance: NA
CDR3aa: CASSVWDTGELFF
CDR3nt: TGTGCCAGCAGCGTATGGGACACCGGGGAGCTGTTTTTT

j_gene: TRBJ2-3
d_gene: TRBD2
v_gene: TRBV11-3
abundance: few
CDR3aa: CAGHLSGGHTDTQYF
CDR3nt: TGTGCCGGACATCTGAGCGGGGGCCACACAGATACGCAGTATTTT

j_gene: TRBJ2-4
d_gene: TRBD1
v_gene: TRBV11-2
abundance: few
CDR3aa: CASSKDRAENIQYF
CDR3nt: TGTGCCAGCAGCAAGGACAGGGCGGAAAACATTCAGTACTTC

j_gene: TRBJ1-3
d_gene: NA
v_gene: TRBV29-1
abundance: NA
CDR3aa: CSVRYSISSGNTIYF
CDR3nt: TGCAGCGTTCGATACAGCATATCCTCTGGAAACACCATATATTTT

j_gene: TRBJ1-1
d_gene: NA
v_gene: TRBV28
abundance: many
CDR3aa: CASSLLGSRGRVAFF
CDR3nt: TGTGCCAGCAGTTTATTAGGGTCGAGGGGCCGGGTAGCTTTCTTT

j_gene: TRBJ2-1
d_gene: TRBD2
v_gene: TRBV6-2/TRBV6-3
abundance: NA
CDR3aa: CASSYEREGYNEQFF
CDR3nt: TGTGCCAGTAGTTACGAGCGGGAGGGGTACAATGAGCAGTTCTTC

j_gene: TRBJ1-1
d_gene: NA
v_gene: TRBV5-1
abundance: NA
CDR3aa: CASSPTTAEWGIF
CDR3nt: TGCGCCAGCAGCCCTACCACGGCAGAATGGGGGATCTTT

j_gene: TRBJ2-3
d_gene: NA
v_gene: TRBV5-1
abundance: NA
CDR3aa: CASSMDSTDTQYF
CDR3nt: TGCGCCAGCAGCATGGACAGCACAGATACGCAGTATTTT

j_gene: TRBJ2-7
d_gene: NA
v_gene: TRBV29-1
abundance: few
CDR3aa: CSVEAPLTSSGYEQYF
CDR3nt: TGCAGCGTTGAAGCTCCTCTAACTAGTTCGGGCTACGAGCAGTACTTC